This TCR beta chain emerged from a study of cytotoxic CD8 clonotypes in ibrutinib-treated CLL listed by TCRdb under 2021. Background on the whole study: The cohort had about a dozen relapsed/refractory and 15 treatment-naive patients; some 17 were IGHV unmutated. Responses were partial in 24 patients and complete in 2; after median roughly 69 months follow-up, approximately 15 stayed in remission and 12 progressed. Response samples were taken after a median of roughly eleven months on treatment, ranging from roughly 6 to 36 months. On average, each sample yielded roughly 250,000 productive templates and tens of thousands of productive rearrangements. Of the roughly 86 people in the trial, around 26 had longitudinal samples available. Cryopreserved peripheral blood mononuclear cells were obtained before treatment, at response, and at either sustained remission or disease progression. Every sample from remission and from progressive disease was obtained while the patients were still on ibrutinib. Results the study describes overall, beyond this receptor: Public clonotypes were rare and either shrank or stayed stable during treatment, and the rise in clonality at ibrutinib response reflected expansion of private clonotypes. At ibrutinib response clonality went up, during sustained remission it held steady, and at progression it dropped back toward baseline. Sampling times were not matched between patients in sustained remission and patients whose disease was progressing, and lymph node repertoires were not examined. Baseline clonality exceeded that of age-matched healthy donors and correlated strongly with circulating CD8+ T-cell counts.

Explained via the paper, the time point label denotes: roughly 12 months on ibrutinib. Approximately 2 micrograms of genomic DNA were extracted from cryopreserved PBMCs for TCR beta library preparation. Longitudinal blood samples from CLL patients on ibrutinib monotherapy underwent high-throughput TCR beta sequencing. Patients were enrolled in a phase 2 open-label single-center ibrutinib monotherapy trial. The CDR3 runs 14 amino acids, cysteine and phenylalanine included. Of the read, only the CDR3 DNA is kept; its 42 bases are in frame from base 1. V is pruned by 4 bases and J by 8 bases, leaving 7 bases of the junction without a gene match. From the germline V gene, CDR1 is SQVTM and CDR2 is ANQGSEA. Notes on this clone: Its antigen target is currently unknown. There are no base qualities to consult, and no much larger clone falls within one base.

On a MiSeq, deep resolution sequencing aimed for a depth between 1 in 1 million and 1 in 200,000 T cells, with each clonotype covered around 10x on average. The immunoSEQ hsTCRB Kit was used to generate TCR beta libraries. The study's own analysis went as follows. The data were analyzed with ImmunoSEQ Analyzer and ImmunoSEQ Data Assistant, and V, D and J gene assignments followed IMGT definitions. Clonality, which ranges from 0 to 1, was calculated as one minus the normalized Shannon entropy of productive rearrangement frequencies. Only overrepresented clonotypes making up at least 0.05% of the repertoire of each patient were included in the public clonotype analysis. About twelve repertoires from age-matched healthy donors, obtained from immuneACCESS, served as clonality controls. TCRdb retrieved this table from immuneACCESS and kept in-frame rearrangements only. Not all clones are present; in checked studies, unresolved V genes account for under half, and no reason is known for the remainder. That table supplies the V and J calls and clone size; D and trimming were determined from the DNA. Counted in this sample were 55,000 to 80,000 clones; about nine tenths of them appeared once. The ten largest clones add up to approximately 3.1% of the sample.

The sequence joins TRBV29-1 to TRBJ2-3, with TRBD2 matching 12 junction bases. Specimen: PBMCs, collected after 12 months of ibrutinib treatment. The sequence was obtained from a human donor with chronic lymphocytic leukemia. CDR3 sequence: CSVGLAGEGSTQYF. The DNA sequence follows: TGCAGCGTTGGACTAGCGGGAGAAGGTAGTACGCAGTATTTT.